This TCR beta chain was obtained from a study of control samples from healthy donors and cancer patients. Produced via immunoSEQ multiplex PCR; TCRdb's table is partial and in-frame only. The repertoire has roughly 52,000 clones, about 95% of them found once; the top ten carry 2.4%. Germline V CDR1 and CDR2: MDHEN, SYDVKM. J gave up 5 bases and V 8 bases, and 6 bases lay outside the gene matches. The CDR3 covers 13 residues. This clone was seen a single time. The TCR originated in a man in his thirties or forties in good health. What was sequenced was blood. V is TRBV28 and J is TRBJ2-1, with 7 bases fitting TRBD1. The CDR3 region is CASVDRIDNEQFF. In DNA form, the CDR3 reads TGTGCCAGCGTGGACAGGATTGACAATGAGCAGTTCTTC.